This T cell receptor (beta chain) was captured by sequencing in a study of blood T cells in healthy people across ages. This CDR3 comprises 16 residues. CDR1 is LGHNA, CDR2 YSLEER, per germline. V shed 3 bases, J shed 3 bases, and the junction held 4 bases outside the gene matches. Then a second PCR, running roughly 6 to 11 cycles, was carried out with a sample-barcoded 5' primer and a J-beta primer mix. TCRdb reanalysed the 5' RACE reads using MiXCR and keeps one entry per CDR3 protein. The sample holds approximately 1.5 million distinct CDR3 sequences, roughly 43% seen once. V is TRBV4-3 and J is TRBJ2-1; 11 nucleotides agree with TRBD2. Sequencing was done on a sample of blood. The sequence came from a woman aged 18-29 years in good health. The CDR3: CASSHALAGDYNEQFF. In DNA form, the CDR3 reads TGCGCCAGCAGCCATGCACTAGCGGGGGACTACAATGAGCAGTTCTTC.